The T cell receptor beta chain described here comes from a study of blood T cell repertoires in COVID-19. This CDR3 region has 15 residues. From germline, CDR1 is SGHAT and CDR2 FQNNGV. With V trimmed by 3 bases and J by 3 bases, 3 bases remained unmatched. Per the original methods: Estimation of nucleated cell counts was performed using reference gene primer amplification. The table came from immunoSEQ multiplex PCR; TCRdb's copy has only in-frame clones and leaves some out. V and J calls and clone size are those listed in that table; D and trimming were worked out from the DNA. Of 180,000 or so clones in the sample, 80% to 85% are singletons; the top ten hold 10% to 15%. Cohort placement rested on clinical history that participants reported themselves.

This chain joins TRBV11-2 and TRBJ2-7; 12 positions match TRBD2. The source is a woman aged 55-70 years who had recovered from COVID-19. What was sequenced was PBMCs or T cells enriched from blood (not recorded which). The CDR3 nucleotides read TGTGCCAGCAGCTTGCAACTAGCGGGAGGCTACGAGCAGTACTTC. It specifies CASSLQLAGGYEQYF.